One sample yielded the 23 T cell receptor beta chains listed below, sequenced in a study of control samples from healthy donors and cancer patients. Here immunoSEQ multiplex PCR was the method, and the copy in TCRdb shows in-frame clones only, minus some. The sample has tens of thousands of clones, 75% to 85% seen once; the top ten hold 4.5% to 7%. The specimen sequenced was blood. These receptor sequences come from a man in his forties in good health.

The chain is built from TRBV19 and TRBJ2-3; 7 bases agree with TRBD1. CDR1 and CDR2 from the germline V gene are LNHDA and SQIVND (reference sequence). With V trimmed by 3 bases and J by 4 bases, 7 bases remained unmatched. The CDR3 is made up of 15 amino acids. The CDR3 loop is CASSMAPQGADTQYF. The DNA for the CDR3 is TGTGCCAGTAGTATGGCTCCCCAGGGGGCAGATACGCAGTATTTT.

V gene TRBV5-1 combines with J gene TRBJ2-3; weak D call: TRBD2 (5 bases). V lost 3 bases and J lost 5, with 10 bases in between. The germline gives CDR1 SGHRS, CDR2 YFSETQ. This CDR3 has 13 amino acids. Written as DNA, the CDR3 is TGCGCCAGCAGCTCCGGACTTCTAGATACGCAGTATTTT. This gives the protein CASSSGLLDTQYF.

The chain recombines TRBV18 with TRBJ1-4; no firm D call. Germline V CDR1 and CDR2: KGHSH, LQKENI. The CDR3 has 12 residues. V lost 3 bases, J lost 7 bases, and 6 bases lay in between. This CDR3 is CASSPPGEKLFF. The DNA of the CDR3 is TGTGCCAGCTCACCCCCCGGTGAAAAACTGTTTTTT.

This chain uses TRBV18 with TRBJ2-2; TRBD1 aligns across 9 bases. The CDR3 covers 17 residues. Per germline, CDR1 KGHSH and CDR2 LQKENI. Germline trimming cut 3 bases from V and 3 bases from J; bases unmatched to any gene: 8. The CDR3 is CASSPKQGAAYTGELFF. CDR3 DNA: TGTGCCAGCTCACCGAAACAGGGGGCGGCGTACACCGGGGAGCTGTTTTTT. Drawing the rest from reference TRBV18 and TRBJ2-2, the complete variable domain is NAGVMQNPRHLVRRRGQEARLRCSPMKGHSHVYWYRQLPEEGLKFMVYLQKENIIDESGMPKERFSAEFPKEGPSILRIQQVVRGDSAAYFCASSPKQGAAYTGELFFGEGSRLTVL.

This clone was detected only once. This chain links TRBV9 with TRBJ2-5; 8 nucleotides agree with TRBD2. The V gene end was trimmed by 3 bases and the J gene end by 5 bases; junction bases not matched to a gene: 3. This CDR3 contains 13 residues. Germline V gives CDR1 SGDLS, CDR2 YYNGEE. CDR3 region: CASSAGGGETQYF. In DNA form, the CDR3 reads TGTGCCAGCAGCGCAGGCGGGGGGGAGACCCAGTACTTC.

The CDR3 protein is CASSIRGVSGNTIYF. Written as DNA, the CDR3 is TGTGCCAGTAGTATAAGAGGAGTCTCTGGAAACACCATATATTTT. This chain links TRBV19 with TRBJ1-3; D is uncertain. Trimming removed 2 bases at V and 0 bases at J, with 8 bases between. This CDR3 has 15 amino acids. Per germline, CDR1 LNHDA and CDR2 SQIVND (reference sequence). The full variable domain, rest sourced from reference TRBV19 and TRBJ1-3, is DGGITQSPKYLFRKEGQNVTLSCEQNLNHDAMYWYRQDPGQGLRLIYYSQIVNDFQKGDIAEGYSVSREKKESFPLTVTSAQKNPTAFYLCASSIRGVSGNTIYFGEGSWLTVV.

The chain recombines TRBV29-1 with TRBJ2-5; the match to TRBD1 covers 11 bases. Germline V gene sequence: CDR1 SQVTM, CDR2 ANQGSEA. V lost 6 bases to trimming and J lost 1 base; unmatched junction nucleotides: 13. The CDR3 extends over 17 amino acids. CDR3: CSVVPFSGTGGQETQYF. DNA for the CDR3: TGCAGCGTCGTACCCTTCTCCGGGACAGGGGGCCAAGAGACCCAGTACTTC.

V usage is TRBV30 and J usage is TRBJ2-7; D perhaps matches TRBD1 (5 bases). The V gene lost 2 bases and the J gene lost 0 bases, with 14 bases spanning the gap. CDR1 and CDR2 (germline): GTSNPN, SVGIG (reference sequence). This CDR3 spans 15 amino acids. The CDR3 DNA reads as TGTGCCTGGAGTTCGTTGGACACCCGCTCCTACGAGCAGTACTTC. It specifies CAWSSLDTRSYEQYF.

The chain has TRBV5-8 and TRBJ1-6, with D unresolved. The V end was cut by 4 bases, the J end by 3 bases, with 11 bases between. Germline lookup yields CDR1 SGHTS and CDR2 YDEGEE. CDR3 size: 15 residues. CDR3 amino acids: CASSQGRGYNSPLHF. DNA for the CDR3: TGTGCCAGCAGCCAAGGACGGGGCTATAATTCACCCCTCCACTTT. The whole variable domain, filled in from reference TRBV5-8 and TRBJ1-6, reads EAGVTQSPTHLIKTRGQQATLRCSPISGHTSVYWYQQALGLGLQFLLWYDEGEERNRGNFPPRFSGRQFPNYSSELNVNALELEDSALYLCASSQGRGYNSPLHFGNGTRLTVT.

The gene calls are TRBV11-3 and TRBJ2-5; D not resolved. CDR1 SGHNT and CDR2 YENEEA come from the germline V gene. The CDR3 totals 13 residues. The V end was cut by 5 bases, the J end by 4 bases, with 11 bases between. The CDR3 loop is CASSPPRVETQYF. In nucleotides, the CDR3 is TGTGCCAGCAGCCCACCCCGGGTAGAGACCCAGTACTTC.

This clone was seen more than once but under ten times. The rearrangement links TRBV11-3 to TRBJ2-1, with 15 bases lining up with TRBD2. CDR1 is SGHNT and CDR2 is YENEEA in the germline V gene. V was clipped by 3 bases and J by 10 bases; unmatched bases: 4. This CDR3 contains 15 residues. The CDR3 protein is CASSFGLAGGTEQFF. The CDR3 DNA reads as TGTGCCAGCAGCTTCGGACTAGCGGGAGGGACCGAGCAGTTCTTC.

The chain couples TRBV12-3 or TRBV12-4 to TRBJ1-2; D gene ambiguous. This CDR3 has 13 residues. V lost 5 bases, J lost 8 bases, and 15 bases lay in between. The CDR3 sequence is CASSPRGREGYTF. CDR3 sequence (DNA): TGTGCCAGCAGTCCCCGCGGAAGGGAAGGCTACACCTTC.

The CDR3 coding sequence is TGTGCCAGCAGCCGTACCTCCTCCTACGAGCAGTACTTC. This gives the protein CASSRTSSYEQYF. J is TRBJ2-7 and V is TRBV7-9; D not resolved. The CDR3 length is 13 residues. The germline V and J ends were trimmed by 5 bases and 0 bases, with 8 bases remaining between them. The V gene's germline CDR1 is SEHNR and CDR2 FQNEAQ (reference sequence).

The chain couples TRBV7-9 to TRBJ2-1, with no clear D. The CDR3 loop spans 12 amino acids. V lost 3 bases and J 6 bases, leaving 6 bases between the germline ends. Germline CDR1 reads SEHNR; CDR2 reads FQNEAQ (reference sequence). The CDR3 spells CASSFGPNEQFF. CDR3 coding DNA: TGTGCCAGCAGCTTTGGACCCAATGAGCAGTTCTTC. The full variable domain, completed using reference TRBV7-9 and TRBJ2-1, is DTGVSQNPRHKITKRGQNVTFRCDPISEHNRLYWYRQTLGQGPEFLTYFQNEAQLEKSRLLSDRFSAERPKGSFSTLEIQRTEQGDSAMYLCASSFGPNEQFFGPGTRLTVL.

The chain employs TRBV4-3 and TRBJ1-3; D remains ambiguous. V lost 1 base and J 0 bases, leaving 7 bases between the germline ends. Per germline, CDR1 LGHNA and CDR2 YSLEER. The CDR3 runs to 15 residues. The CDR3 spells CASSQGRFSGNTIYF. As DNA, the CDR3 is TGCGCCAGCAGCCAAGGTAGATTCTCTGGAAACACCATATATTTT.

This chain joins TRBV5-6 and TRBJ2-7; D is ambiguous. Trimming stripped 4 bases from V and 3 bases from J, with 11 bases between. The CDR3 contains 13 residues. Germline loops: CDR1 SGHDT, CDR2 YYEEEE. CDR3 coding DNA: TGTGCCAGCAGCCAGAAGTACCACTACGAGCAGTACTTC. It translates to CASSQKYHYEQYF.

The V gene is TRBV18, the J gene TRBJ1-2; TRBD1 matches 8 bases. Germline CDR1 reads KGHSH; CDR2 reads LQKENI. CDR3 length: 16 amino acids. After removal of 3 bases from V and 6 bases from J, the junction contained 12 bases not matched to a gene. CDR3 region: CASSPNGGQDSNGYTF. The CDR3 DNA follows: TGTGCCAGCTCACCGAACGGGGGACAGGACTCCAATGGCTACACCTTC.

This chain joins TRBV2 and TRBJ1-2; D ambiguous. This CDR3 spans 16 amino acids. Germline V lookup: CDR1 SNHLY, CDR2 FYNNEI. Deletions cut 7 bases from V and 0 bases from J, with 18 bases between. In nucleotides, the CDR3 is TGTGCCAGCATACGCTTTTTAGACTCAACTAACTATGGCTACACCTTC. It yields the protein CASIRFLDSTNYGYTF.

This chain joins TRBV6-5 and TRBJ1-2; D is perhaps TRBD1 (5 bases). V dropped 4 bases and J dropped 8 bases, with 11 bases sitting between them. This CDR3 comprises 12 residues. Germline-derived CDR1 and CDR2 are MNHEY and SVGAGI. The CDR3: CASSLRGWGYTF. CDR3 sequence (DNA): TGTGCCAGCAGTTTGAGGGGTTGGGGCTACACCTTC.

The rearrangement joins TRBV6-5 to TRBJ1-3; the D gene is possibly TRBD1 (6 bases). CDR3 size: 16 residues. Looked up from germline, CDR1 is MNHEY and CDR2 is SVGAGI. The V end lost 2 bases, the J end lost 0 bases, and 11 bases lay between the germline ends. In DNA form, the CDR3 reads TGTGCCAGCAGTTACACGGACAGTCACTCTGGAAACACCATATATTTT. Its protein is CASSYTDSHSGNTIYF.

This sequence joins TRBV5-4 and TRBJ2-2, with 8 positions matching TRBD1. The CDR3 contains 14 residues. The germline V gene has CDR1 SGHNT and CDR2 YYREEE (reference sequence). Trimming removed 4 bases from V and 5 bases from J; junction bases left unmatched: 4. The CDR3 loop reads CASSMDRATGELFF. Written as DNA, the CDR3 is TGTGCCAGCAGCATGGACAGGGCGACCGGGGAGCTGTTTTTT.

The rearrangement links TRBV19 to TRBJ2-1, with 9 bases fitting TRBD2. This CDR3 has 18 residues. CDR1 and CDR2 from the germline V gene are LNHDA and SQIVND (reference sequence). V lost 7 bases, J lost 4 bases, and 17 bases stayed unmatched. CDR3 amino acids: CASTPGPGGSGGYNEQFF. CDR3 nucleotides: TGTGCCAGTACCCCGGGACCAGGGGGGAGCGGGGGGTACAATGAGCAGTTCTTC.

The rearrangement joins TRBV11-2 to TRBJ1-3; D might be TRBD1 (5 bases). Trimming removed 1 base at V and 5 bases at J, with 12 bases between. The CDR3 consists of 15 residues. Germline CDR1 is SGHAT and CDR2 is FQNNGV. CDR3 bases: TGTGCCAGCAGCTTAGTTGGGGCAGGAAGAAACACCATATATTTT. As protein: CASSLVGAGRNTIYF.